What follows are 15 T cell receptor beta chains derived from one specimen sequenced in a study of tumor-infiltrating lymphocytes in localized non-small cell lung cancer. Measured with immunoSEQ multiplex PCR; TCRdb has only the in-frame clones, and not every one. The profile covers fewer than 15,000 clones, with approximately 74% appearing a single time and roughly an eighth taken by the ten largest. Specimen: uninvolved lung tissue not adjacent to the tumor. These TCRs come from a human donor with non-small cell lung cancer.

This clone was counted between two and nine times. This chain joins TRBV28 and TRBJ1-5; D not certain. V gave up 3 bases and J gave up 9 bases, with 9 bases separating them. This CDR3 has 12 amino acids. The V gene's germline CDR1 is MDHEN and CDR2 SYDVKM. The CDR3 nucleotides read TGTGCCAGCAGTTTTGGCTCGAGGCCCCAGCATTTT. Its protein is CASSFGSRPQHF.

The CDR3 sequence: CASSDRANQPQHF. CDR3 bases: TGTGCCAGCTCGGACAGGGCCAATCAGCCCCAGCATTTT. V and J are TRBV28 and TRBJ1-5; 8 positions agree with TRBD1. The ends lost 8 bases at V and 3 bases at J; junction bases unmatched: 3. The length of the CDR3 is 13 residues. CDR1 and CDR2 from the germline V gene are MDHEN and SYDVKM.

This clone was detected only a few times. The CDR3 DNA sequence: TGTGCCAGCAGTTTGTCTGGGTTCTATGGCTACACCTTC. Protein sequence: CASSLSGFYGYTF. The V call is TRBV28, the J call TRBJ1-2; D is uncertain. The CDR3 consists of 13 residues. The germline V gene encodes CDR1 MDHEN and CDR2 SYDVKM. Trimming stripped 3 bases from V and 4 bases from J, with 9 bases between.

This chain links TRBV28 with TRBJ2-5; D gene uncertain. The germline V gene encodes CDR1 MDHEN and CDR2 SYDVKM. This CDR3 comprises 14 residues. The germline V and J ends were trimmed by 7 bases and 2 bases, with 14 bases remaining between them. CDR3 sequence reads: CASKSSRLQETQYF. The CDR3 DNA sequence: TGTGCCAGCAAGTCCAGCAGGCTTCAAGAGACCCAGTACTTC.

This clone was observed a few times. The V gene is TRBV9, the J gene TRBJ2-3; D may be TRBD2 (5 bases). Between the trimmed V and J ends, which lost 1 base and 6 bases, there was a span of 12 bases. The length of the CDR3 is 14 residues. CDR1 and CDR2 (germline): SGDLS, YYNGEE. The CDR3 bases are TGTGCCAGCAGCGTATCGGGGAAATTGGATACGCAGTATTTT. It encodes CASSVSGKLDTQYF. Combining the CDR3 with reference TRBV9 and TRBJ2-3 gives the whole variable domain DSGVTQTPKHLITATGQRVTLRCSPRSGDLSVYWYQQSLDQGLQFLIQYYNGEERAKGNILERFSAQQFPDLHSELNLSSLELGDSALYFCASSVSGKLDTQYFGPGTRLTVL.

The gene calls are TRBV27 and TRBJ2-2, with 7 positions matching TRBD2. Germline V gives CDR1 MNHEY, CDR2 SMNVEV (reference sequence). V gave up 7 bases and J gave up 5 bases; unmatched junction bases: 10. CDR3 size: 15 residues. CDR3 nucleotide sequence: TGTGCCAGCACCGTTCGGGAGGCTTGGACCGGGGAGCTGTTTTTT. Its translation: CASTVREAWTGELFF.

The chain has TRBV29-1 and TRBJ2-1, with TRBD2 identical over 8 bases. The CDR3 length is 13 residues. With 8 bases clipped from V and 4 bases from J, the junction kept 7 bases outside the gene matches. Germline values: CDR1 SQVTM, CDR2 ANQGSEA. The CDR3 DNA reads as TGCAGCCATAGCGGGAAAGGGTACAATGAGCAGTTCTTC. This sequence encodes CSHSGKGYNEQFF.

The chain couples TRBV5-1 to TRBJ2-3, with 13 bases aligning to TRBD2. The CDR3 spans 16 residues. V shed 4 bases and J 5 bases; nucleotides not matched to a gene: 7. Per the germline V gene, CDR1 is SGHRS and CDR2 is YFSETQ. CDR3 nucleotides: TGCGCCAGCAGCAAACTAGCGGGAGGGCCGGGAGATACGCAGTATTTT. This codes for CASSKLAGGPGDTQYF.

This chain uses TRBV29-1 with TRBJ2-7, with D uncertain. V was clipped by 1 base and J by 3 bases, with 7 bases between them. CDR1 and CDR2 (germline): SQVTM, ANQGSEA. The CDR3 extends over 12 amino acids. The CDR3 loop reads CSVEGTGYEQYF. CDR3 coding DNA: TGCAGCGTTGAAGGAACCGGCTACGAGCAGTACTTC.

The CDR3 sequence: CSVPGSGGYGYTF. The CDR3 bases are TGCAGCGTTCCCGGGAGCGGCGGGTATGGCTACACCTTC. V and J are TRBV29-1 and TRBJ1-2; D is unresolved. Trimming cost V 5 bases and J 5 bases, with 15 bases left between them. Germline loops: CDR1 SQVTM, CDR2 ANQGSEA. There are 13 residues in the CDR3.

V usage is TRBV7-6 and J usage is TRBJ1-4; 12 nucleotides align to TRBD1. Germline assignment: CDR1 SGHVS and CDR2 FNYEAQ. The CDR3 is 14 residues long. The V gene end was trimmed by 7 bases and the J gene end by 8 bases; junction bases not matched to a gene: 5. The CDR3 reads CASMGGTGGEKLFF. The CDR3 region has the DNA TGTGCCAGCATGGGGGGGACAGGGGGCGAAAAACTGTTTTTT.

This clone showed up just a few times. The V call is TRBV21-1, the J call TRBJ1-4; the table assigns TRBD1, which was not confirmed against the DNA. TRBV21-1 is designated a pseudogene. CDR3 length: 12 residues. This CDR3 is CASSDRDIKLFF. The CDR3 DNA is TGTGCCAGCAGCGACCGGGACATCAAACTGTTTTTT.

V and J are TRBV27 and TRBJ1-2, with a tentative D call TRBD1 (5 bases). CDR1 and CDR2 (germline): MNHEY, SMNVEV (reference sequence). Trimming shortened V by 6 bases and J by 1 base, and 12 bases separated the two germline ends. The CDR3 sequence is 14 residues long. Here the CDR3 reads CASSPGRINYGYTF. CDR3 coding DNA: TGTGCCAGCAGCCCGGGACGTATTAACTATGGCTACACCTTC.

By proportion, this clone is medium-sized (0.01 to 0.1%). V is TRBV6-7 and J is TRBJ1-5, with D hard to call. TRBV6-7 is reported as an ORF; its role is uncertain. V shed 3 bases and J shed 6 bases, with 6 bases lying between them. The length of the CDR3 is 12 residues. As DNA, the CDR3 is TGTGCCAGCAGTTATAAGACTCAGCCCCAGCATTTT. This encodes CASSYKTQPQHF.

The CDR3 coding sequence is TGCGCCAGCAGCTTGGTGGGGAGAGGGGGCACAGATACGCAGTATTTT. The encoded protein is CASSLVGRGGTDTQYF. The chain carries TRBV5-1 and TRBJ2-3; D possibly matches TRBD1 or TRBD2 (5 bases each). The germline V and J ends were trimmed by 0 bases and 1 base, with 12 bases remaining between them. CDR3 size: 16 residues. CDR1 is SGHRS, CDR2 YFSETQ, per germline.